These 14 T cell receptor beta chains were sequenced from one sample in a study of cytomegalovirus exposure and HLA in healthy donors. With 60 Vbeta and 13 Jbeta primers, the PCR was carried out. The repertoire was sequenced with immunoSEQ multiplex PCR; TCRdb's copy has only in-frame clones and lacks some. The sample shows 220,000 or so clones, under 80% of them seen only once. Sample: PBMCs. The receptors come from a woman in her 30s in good health and CMV-seronegative.

V gene TRBV19 combines with J gene TRBJ2-5; 9 bases match TRBD1. Germline assignment: CDR1 LNHDA and CDR2 SQIVND (reference sequence). This CDR3 spans 16 amino acids. With 4 bases clipped from V and 4 bases from J, the junction kept 10 bases outside the gene matches. The CDR3 reads CASSRRDRVGTETQYF. The CDR3 DNA reads as TGTGCCAGTAGTAGACGGGACAGGGTGGGGACAGAGACCCAGTACTTC.

This chain joins TRBV5-4 and TRBJ1-6; a possible D gene is TRBD1 (6 bases). The CDR3 runs to 16 residues. The V and J ends lost 4 bases and 10 bases respectively, with 21 bases between them. Germline V CDR1 and CDR2: SGHNT, YYREEE (reference sequence). The CDR3 bases are TGTGCCAGCAGCCCCACAGGGATCTGGGCTCAATCACCCCTCCACTTT. Translating gives CASSPTGIWAQSPLHF.

This clone was observed a handful of times. The CDR3 DNA reads TGTGCCAGCAGCTTCGACAGAGCCTACGAGCAGTACTTC. The encoded protein is CASSFDRAYEQYF. This chain joins TRBV7-8 and TRBJ2-7; the D gene is possibly TRBD1 (5 bases). Germline assignment: CDR1 SGHVS and CDR2 FQNEAQ. V was trimmed by 3 bases and J by 2 bases, leaving 8 bases between them. This CDR3 has 13 amino acids.

This clone was recorded only once. The J gene is TRBJ1-3, the V gene TRBV29-1, with TRBD1 identical over 7 bases. The ends lost 6 bases at V and 4 bases at J; junction bases unmatched: 9. Germline lookup yields CDR1 SQVTM and CDR2 ANQGSEA. The CDR3 is made up of 14 amino acids. The CDR3 region is CSVAYPTGGNTIYF. CDR3 coding DNA: TGCAGCGTCGCCTACCCGACAGGGGGAAACACCATATATTTT.

This clone came up once. This chain links TRBV10-3 with TRBJ1-1; a weak D match, TRBD1 (6 bases). This CDR3 comprises 15 residues. Germline V gene lookup returns CDR1 ENHRY and CDR2 SYGVKD. V lost 4 bases and J lost 3, with 15 bases in between. The CDR3, as DNA: TGTGCCATCAGTGCGCACAGGGCGGAGGACACTGAAGCTTTCTTT. Amino acids: CAISAHRAEDTEAFF.

The V gene is TRBV29-1, the J gene TRBJ2-1; TRBD2 agrees at 12 bases. V was pared by 3 bases and J by 0 bases, with 6 bases of the junction left unmatched. This CDR3 is built from 17 residues. The germline V gene has CDR1 SQVTM and CDR2 ANQGSEA. The CDR3 loop is CSVEGLAGLSSYNEQFF. Here the CDR3 DNA reads TGCAGCGTTGAGGGACTAGCGGGTCTGAGCTCCTACAATGAGCAGTTCTTC.

This chain connects TRBV6-5 to TRBJ1-2, with a weak D call TRBD1 (6 bases). The V and J ends lost 4 bases and 4 bases respectively, with 19 bases between them. The CDR3 totals 16 residues. The V gene's germline CDR1 is MNHEY and CDR2 SVGAGI. The CDR3 DNA follows: TGTGCCAGCAGTTCTCCCCTCAGCCAGGGGTCCTATGGCTACACCTTC. Translated, it gives CASSSPLSQGSYGYTF.

V and J are TRBV6-5 and TRBJ1-2; D is unresolved. This CDR3 is 14 amino acids long. Per the germline V gene, CDR1 is MNHEY and CDR2 is SVGAGI. V was pared by 0 bases and J by 6 bases, with 11 bases between. The CDR3 DNA follows: TGTGCCAGCAGTTACTCGACGTCAGGCGATGGCTACACCTTC. Its translation: CASSYSTSGDGYTF.

This clone has only a few counts. The gene calls are TRBV6-5 and TRBJ1-2; TRBD1 might be the D (6 bases). Germline V lookup: CDR1 MNHEY, CDR2 SVGAGI. The CDR3 is 12 residues long. V was trimmed by 9 bases and J by 5 bases, leaving 13 bases between them. This chain's CDR3 is CASSGVGYGYTF. CDR3 nucleotide sequence: TGTGCCAGTTCAGGGGTAGGGTATGGCTACACCTTC.

J is TRBJ2-5 and V is TRBV18; 7 nucleotides match TRBD2. J gave up 4 bases and V 2 bases, and 13 bases lay outside the gene matches. Germline CDR1 is KGHSH and CDR2 is LQKENI. The CDR3 extends over 17 amino acids. The CDR3 DNA follows: TGTGCCAGCTCACCAGAGCTAGCGGCAAGCCGTGGAGAGACCCAGTACTTC. Protein: CASSPELAASRGETQYF. Full variable domain (missing parts from reference TRBV18 and TRBJ2-5): NAGVMQNPRHLVRRRGQEARLRCSPMKGHSHVYWYRQLPEEGLKFMVYLQKENIIDESGMPKERFSAEFPKEGPSILRIQQVVRGDSAAYFCASSPELAASRGETQYFGPGTRLLVL.

This clone was counted between two and nine times. The chain joins TRBV30 to TRBJ1-3; no reliable D call. The germline V gene has CDR1 GTSNPN and CDR2 SVGIG (reference sequence). The CDR3 runs 11 residues. V lost 2 bases, J lost 4 bases, and 3 bases lay in between. The CDR3, as DNA: TGTGCCTGGAGTCTGGGAAACACCATATATTTT. Translation gives CAWSLGNTIYF.

This clone was observed a handful of times. The gene calls are TRBV4-1 and TRBJ2-2; D is possibly TRBD2 (6 bases). The V gene's germline CDR1 is MGHRA and CDR2 YSYEKL. Trimming shortened V by 4 bases and J by 3 bases, and 18 bases separated the two germline ends. The CDR3 runs 17 residues. CDR3 bases: TGCGCCAGCAGCCCGGCGGGGACGGGAAGGGACACCGGGGAGCTGTTTTTT. This sequence encodes CASSPAGTGRDTGELFF.

This rearrangement joins TRBV6-6 to TRBJ2-7; D is unresolved. Per germline, CDR1 MNHNY and CDR2 SVGAGI (reference sequence). The CDR3 has 15 amino acids. V lost 2 bases to trimming and J lost 0 bases, with 11 bases between them. The CDR3 region is CASSYVERSSYEQYF. Here the CDR3 DNA reads TGTGCCAGCAGTTACGTCGAAAGGAGCTCCTACGAGCAGTACTTC.

This clone occurred once. This specimen includes other DNA sequences encoding the same CDR3. The chain links TRBV9 to TRBJ2-7, with unresolved D. The CDR3 totals 14 residues. The germline gives CDR1 SGDLS, CDR2 YYNGEE. V gave up 0 bases and J gave up 0 bases, with 7 bases separating them. The CDR3 sequence is CASSVGGSSYEQYF. The CDR3 DNA reads TGTGCCAGCAGCGTAGGAGGAAGCTCCTACGAGCAGTACTTC.